Many counts were recorded for the clone carrying this T cell receptor (beta chain). What it recognizes is unknown. The V and J ends lost 0 bases and 6 bases, in that order; junction bases with no gene match: 5. The CDR3 is 16 residues long. Looked up from germline, CDR1 is SGHRS and CDR2 is YFSETQ. Authors of the study amplified TCR beta CDR3 regions from RNA transcripts. HTBI primers drove first-round RT-PCR of the TCR CDR3. From the multiplex PCR reads, TCRdb called clonotypes with MiXCR, one entry per CDR3 protein. The sample consists of nearly 250,000 distinct CDR3 sequences, around 17% of them appearing once. The sample belongs to a study of T cells in Graves' hyperthyroidism and ophthalmopathy. Study outcomes and limitations: By a 13 V-J model, ophthalmopathy was set apart from stable hyperthyroidism. Blood also showed most of the thyroid clonotypes that were expanded above 0.001.

A patient was excluded if there was uncontrolled infection, other autoimmune disease, pregnancy or lactation. Together with thyroid ultrasound, orbital computed tomography, serum thyroxine and TRAb, clinical symptoms were used for diagnoses. The receptor's source is a woman aged 18 to 35 with Graves' ophthalmopathy. The gene calls are TRBV5-1 and TRBJ2-4; 11 bases line up with TRBD2. Material: blood. The DNA for the CDR3 is TGCGCCAGCAGCTTGGGTTCTACTAGCGGGAGAAACATTCAGTACTTC. It encodes CASSLGSTSGRNIQYF.